Sequencing of this TCR beta chain was carried out in a study of T cell changes during pregnancy in multiple sclerosis. Sequencing used immunoSEQ multiplex PCR; TCRdb keeps in-frame clones, though not all of them. The sample includes 48,000 or so clones, 88% of them seen just once. To note about this clone: The junction and the germline gene differ at one end; a read error may be behind it.

From germline, CDR1 is SNHLY and CDR2 FYNNEI. CDR3 length: 14 amino acids. The rearrangement links TRBV2 to TRBJ2-7, with no clear D. The sample in question was CD4+ T cells from peripheral blood mononuclear cells, obtained in the second trimester of pregnancy. This receptor was obtained from a female donor with multiple sclerosis, enrolled in a pregnancy study. In DNA, the CDR3 is TGTGCCAGCAGTAGGAACGAGGTCTCCAACGAGCAGTACTTC. Its protein product is CASSRNEVSNEQYF.